One and the same sample provided the 9 T cell receptor beta chains below, sequenced in a study of neoadjuvant anti-PD-1 for oral cavity cancer. The assay was immunoSEQ multiplex PCR, and TCRdb's table has in-frame clones only and misses some. The sample has approximately 10,000 clones, 50% to 70% seen once. The time point denotes: after neoadjuvant nivolumab, at surgical resection. The specimen comprised PBMCs, sampled after nivolumab (anti-PD-1) treatment. All receptors derive from a person between 40 and 80 years old with oral cavity squamous cell carcinoma.

J is TRBJ1-1 and V is TRBV6-5; D unresolved. Trimming removed 5 bases from V and 3 bases from J, with 10 bases in between. This CDR3 has 13 residues. Germline V lookup: CDR1 MNHEY, CDR2 SVGAGI. The CDR3 here is CASSRTEYTEAFF. CDR3 in DNA: TGTGCCAGCAGTCGGACGGAATACACTGAAGCTTTCTTT.

This clone showed up just a few times. The rearrangement uses TRBV6-1 and TRBJ1-5; D might be TRBD1 (6 bases). Germline V gene lookup returns CDR1 MNHNS and CDR2 SASEGT. The CDR3 is 16 amino acids. Trimming pared 3 bases from V and 4 bases from J, leaving 16 bases between. CDR3 DNA sequence: TGTGCCAGCAGTGACTTGGCAGGGCAGGGGAATCAGCCCCAGCATTTT. Translating gives CASSDLAGQGNQPQHF.

The V call is TRBV27, the J call TRBJ2-1, with D uncertain. The germline gives CDR1 MNHEY, CDR2 SMNVEV (reference sequence). This CDR3 comprises 12 residues. Trimming took off 3 bases at V and 10 bases at J, with 10 bases between the two ends. CDR3 in amino acids: CASSFGGPEQFF. In DNA, the CDR3 is TGTGCCAGCAGTTTTGGCGGCCCGGAGCAGTTCTTC.

This clone was found once. The V call is TRBV10-2, the J call TRBJ2-1; TRBD1 matches at 9 bases. The CDR3 is 15 residues long. V shed 2 bases, J shed 8 bases, and the junction held 7 bases outside the gene matches. Germline lookup yields CDR1 WSHSY and CDR2 SAAADI. CDR3: CASSERTGVRDEQFF. CDR3 in DNA: TGCGCCAGCAGTGAGAGGACAGGGGTAAGGGATGAGCAGTTCTTC.

In its sample, this clone was seen a few times. The chain recombines TRBV11-2 with TRBJ1-1; D is undetermined. The length of the CDR3 is 16 residues. Looked up from germline, CDR1 is SGHAT and CDR2 is FQNNGV. Trimming left V 3 bases short and J 4 bases short, with 18 bases between. The CDR3 reads CASSFFLRSGSTEAFF. The CDR3 bases are TGTGCCAGCAGCTTTTTCCTCAGATCTGGGAGCACTGAAGCTTTCTTT.

J is TRBJ2-3 and V is TRBV6-4, with 7 nucleotides matching TRBD1. The CDR3 has 16 amino acids. Unmatched junction bases numbered 7, after V lost 3 bases and J lost 1 base. From germline, CDR1 is MRHNA and CDR2 SNTAGT. The DNA for the CDR3 is TGTGCCAGCAGTGAGGCGAGAGACAGGGGCACAGATACGCAGTATTTT. Translating gives CASSEARDRGTDTQYF.

This clone has a handful of counts. The chain recombines TRBV2 with TRBJ1-6, with D possibly being TRBD1 (5 bases). Germline lookup yields CDR1 SNHLY and CDR2 FYNNEI. The CDR3 length is 16 residues. V dropped 5 bases and J dropped 6 bases, with 17 bases sitting between them. CDR3: CASSRGRGKSNSPLHF. CDR3 coding DNA: TGTGCCAGCAGTCGGGGACGGGGTAAGAGTAATTCACCCCTCCACTTT.

This clone was seen more than once but under ten times. The chain links TRBV25-1 to TRBJ2-7, with D tentatively TRBD2 (6 bases). This CDR3 is 17 amino acids long. CDR1 is MGHDK and CDR2 is SYGVNS in the germline V gene. Trimming removed 4 bases from V and 3 bases from J, with 22 bases in between. The CDR3 bases are TGTGCCAGCAGTGGCGGGGCGGGGTTCCGTACCTTCTACGAGCAGTACTTC. Translation gives CASSGGAGFRTFYEQYF.

The chain combines TRBV19 with TRBJ2-2; 9 positions match TRBD1. Germline loops: CDR1 LNHDA, CDR2 SQIVND (reference sequence). The CDR3 loop spans 13 amino acids. Losses at the gene ends were 8 bases for V and 6 bases for J; bases not matched to a gene: 4. The DNA of the CDR3 is TGTGCCAGTTCCGGGACAGGGTCCGGGGAGCTGTTTTTT. Translated: CASSGTGSGELFF.